This T cell receptor (beta chain) appears in the sequencing data of a study of CD8+ T cells in alopecia areata. The wider study: Twice daily, treated patients received 5 to 10 mg of oral tofacitinib.

Details on this clone: The target antigen is unknown. Other nucleotide sequences from this sample produce the same CDR3.

Findings of the study overall: Relative to normal scalp, lesional scalp, especially alopecia totalis/universalis, showed higher clonality.

The germline V gene encodes CDR1 SQVTM and CDR2 ANQGSEA. V was clipped by 4 bases and J by 1 base, with 1 base between them. CDR3 size: 10 residues. Patients with alopecia areata provided lesional scalp punch biopsies as well as peripheral blood. It was from PBMCs that CD4+ and CD8+ T cells were sorted. cDNA reverse transcribed from extracted RNA served as the sequencing template. TCRdb keeps only in-frame clones here, not all; method: immunoSEQ multiplex PCR. The sample records over 120,000 clones, roughly three fifths being singletons. The chain combines TRBV29-1 with TRBJ2-5; no clear D gene. The specimen comprised CD4+ T cells sorted from blood, sampled at week 0. The clonotype originates from a human donor with alopecia areata. CDR3 in amino acids: CSVVQETQYF. The DNA of the CDR3 is TGCAGCGTTGTCCAAGAGACCCAGTACTTC. The variable domain in full, with the rest retrieved from reference TRBV29-1 and TRBJ2-5, is SAVISQKPSRDICQRGTSLTIQCQVDSQVTMMFWYRQQPGQSLTLIATANQGSEATYESGFVIDKFPISRPNLTFSTLTVSNMSPEDSSIYLCSVVQETQYFGPGTRLLVL.